These 11 T cell receptor beta chains share one sample of origin, sequenced in a study of blood T cell repertoires in COVID-19. Some clones are missing from TCRdb's copy, which holds only in-frame ones; the method was immunoSEQ multiplex PCR. Found here are about 140,000 clones, approximately 80% of them singletons; the top ten hold roughly 1.7%. The sample was PBMCs or T cells enriched from blood (not recorded which). The receptor source for this set is a woman in her late teens or twenties who had been exposed to COVID-19.

The chain has TRBV19 and TRBJ1-2, with 7 bases fitting TRBD1. This CDR3 has 12 residues. V dropped 5 bases and J dropped 6; count of bases not matched to a gene: 3. CDR1 is LNHDA, CDR2 SQIVND, per germline (reference sequence). The DNA of the CDR3 is TGTGCCAGTAGTTTTACAGGGGATGGCTACACCTTC. Its translation is CASSFTGDGYTF.

CDR3 in DNA: TGTGCCAGCAGTTACTCTCGGTTAGCGGGAACGAACACCGGGGAGCTGTTTTTT. Residues: CASSYSRLAGTNTGELFF. This chain connects TRBV6-2 or TRBV6-3 to TRBJ2-2; 8 positions match TRBD2. V was clipped by 0 bases and J by 0 bases; unmatched bases: 6. Germline-derived CDR1 and CDR2 are MNHEY and SVGEGT. The CDR3 loop spans 18 amino acids.

V usage is TRBV4-3 and J usage is TRBJ2-7; 16 bases are shared with TRBD2. The CDR3 is 19 amino acids. V was clipped by 3 bases and J by 1 base; unmatched bases: 9. CDR1 is LGHNA and CDR2 is YSLEER in the germline V gene. The CDR3 bases are TGCGCCAGCAGCCACTCTCCGGGACTAGCGGGAGGGCCTTCCTACGAGCAGTACTTC. Translated: CASSHSPGLAGGPSYEQYF.

The chain employs TRBV25-1 and TRBJ1-4; 8 bases fit TRBD1. Germline CDR1 and CDR2: MGHDK and SYGVNS. Trimming cost V 1 base and J 12 bases; bases outside gene matches: 16. The CDR3 length is 17 residues. CDR3 coding DNA: TGTGCCAGCAGTGAATCTGGAGCGGGGTTGACAGGGGAAGAACTGTTTTTT. Amino acids: CASSESGAGLTGEELFF.

The chain combines TRBV24-1 with TRBJ1-1, with unresolved D. The CDR3 has 14 residues. In germline, CDR1 is KGHDR, CDR2 SFDVKD. Trimming took off 5 bases at V and 3 bases at J, with 12 bases between the two ends. CDR3 region: CATSVRGKDTEAFF. Here the CDR3 DNA reads TGTGCCACCAGTGTACGAGGAAAAGACACTGAAGCTTTCTTT.

The CDR3 reads CASSAQQGNTIYF. The CDR3 DNA reads as TGCGCCAGCAGCGCCCAACAGGGAAACACCATATATTTT. This rearrangement joins TRBV5-1 to TRBJ1-3, with D unresolved. This CDR3 comprises 13 residues. From germline, CDR1 is SGHRS and CDR2 YFSETQ. The V end lost 4 bases, the J end lost 4 bases, and 9 bases lay between the germline ends.

This rearrangement joins TRBV3-1 (or the pseudogene TRBV3-2) to TRBJ2-5, with 8 bases lining up with TRBD1. Germline CDR1 reads LGHDT; CDR2 reads YNNKEL (reference sequence). This CDR3 has 15 residues. The V and J ends lost 6 bases and 4 bases, in that order; junction bases with no gene match: 10. The chain's CDR3 is CASRPGQGASETQYF. The CDR3 DNA reads as TGTGCCAGCAGACCCGGACAGGGAGCTTCAGAGACCCAGTACTTC.

V is TRBV4-2 and J is TRBJ2-5; D not resolved. Trimming left V 1 base short and J 0 bases short, with 12 bases between. CDR3 size: 16 residues. CDR1 and CDR2 from the germline V gene are LGHNA and YNFKEQ. The CDR3 is CASSQVMAEYQETQYF. Here the CDR3 DNA reads TGTGCCAGCAGCCAAGTCATGGCGGAGTACCAAGAGACCCAGTACTTC.

The rearrangement uses TRBV27 and TRBJ2-7; 10 nucleotides match TRBD1. Germline V gene lookup returns CDR1 MNHEY and CDR2 SMNVEV (reference sequence). J was trimmed by 0 bases and V by 6 bases; bases with no gene match: 2. This CDR3 comprises 14 residues. The CDR3 bases are TGTGCCAGCAGGGACAGGGGGGGCTCCTACGAGCAGTACTTC. This codes for CASRDRGGSYEQYF.

This sequence joins TRBV5-1 and TRBJ1-6, with 7 bases lining up with TRBD1. V shed 4 bases and J 10 bases; nucleotides not matched to a gene: 8. CDR1 is SGHRS, CDR2 YFSETQ, per germline. The length of the CDR3 is 14 residues. The CDR3 sequence: CASSLTGLGSPLHF. In nucleotides, the CDR3 is TGCGCCAGCAGCCTGACAGGGCTCGGCTCACCCCTCCACTTT.

This chain uses TRBV10-1 with TRBJ2-5; D is possibly TRBD1 (6 bases). Looked up from germline, CDR1 is WNHNN and CDR2 is SYGVQD (reference sequence). The CDR3 loop spans 15 amino acids. The V and J ends lost 6 bases and 4 bases respectively, with 18 bases between them. CDR3 coding DNA: TGCGCCAGCAGCTCCACAGGGATTGGTGGAGAGACCCAGTACTTC. Protein: CASSSTGIGGETQYF.